The clone carrying this T cell receptor beta chain has a handful of counts. Its antigen is not known. This entry comes from a study of T cells after yellow fever vaccination. This CDR3 is 12 amino acids long. Trimming removed 3 bases at V and 9 bases at J, with 10 bases between. Germline loops: CDR1 SGDLS, CDR2 YYNGEE. In making TCR cDNA, 5'RACE template switching added a universal primer site and UMIs to it. Each CDR3 protein gets one entry after TCRdb re-called the 5' RACE reads with MiXCR. The data contain 400,000 or so distinct CDR3 sequences, around a tenth of them seen just once; the ten biggest clones take up less than 20%. Study conclusions and caveats: Post-booster reappearance was seen for most primary-vaccination clones (roughly 96% CD4, about 88% CD8).

The chain employs TRBV9 and TRBJ2-1; D ambiguous. Sequencing used PBMCs, obtained on the day of the first yellow fever vaccination. This receptor was identified in a man between 18 and 35 years old who received the YFV17D yellow fever vaccine. In DNA form, the CDR3 reads TGTGCCAGCAGCGCGCCTGAGCCTGAGCAGTTCTTC. Translating gives CASSAPEPEQFF. The entire variable domain, with the rest obtained from reference TRBV9 and TRBJ2-1, is as follows: DSGVTQTPKHLITATGQRVTLRCSPRSGDLSVYWYQQSLDQGLQFLIQYYNGEERAKGNILERFSAQQFPDLHSELNLSSLELGDSALYFCASSAPEPEQFFGPGTRLTVL.